This T cell receptor (beta chain) was identified during a study of cytomegalovirus exposure and HLA in healthy donors. About this clone itself: The antigen is undetermined.

Broader study findings: Later genetic work tied a missense DCLRE1C variant to beta-chain V and J trimming. CMV serostatus stood as the only immune exposure information on hand.

The PCR was carried out with 60 Vbeta primers and 13 Jbeta primers. Some clones are missing from TCRdb's copy, which holds only in-frame ones; the method was immunoSEQ multiplex PCR. The repertoire holds 200,000 or so clones, with around 79% as singletons. The sequenced sample was PBMCs. The receptor comes from a man between 18 and 35 years old in good health and CMV-seronegative.

CDR3 sequence: CASSQGQTSGNDNEQFF. Here the CDR3 DNA reads TGTGCCAGCAGCCAAGGCCAGACTAGCGGGAATGACAATGAGCAGTTCTTC. The chain is built from TRBV14 and TRBJ2-1; 11 positions agree with TRBD2. The germline gives CDR1 SGHDN, CDR2 FVKESK. V gave up 1 base and J gave up 5 bases; unmatched junction bases: 7. The CDR3 length is 17 residues.